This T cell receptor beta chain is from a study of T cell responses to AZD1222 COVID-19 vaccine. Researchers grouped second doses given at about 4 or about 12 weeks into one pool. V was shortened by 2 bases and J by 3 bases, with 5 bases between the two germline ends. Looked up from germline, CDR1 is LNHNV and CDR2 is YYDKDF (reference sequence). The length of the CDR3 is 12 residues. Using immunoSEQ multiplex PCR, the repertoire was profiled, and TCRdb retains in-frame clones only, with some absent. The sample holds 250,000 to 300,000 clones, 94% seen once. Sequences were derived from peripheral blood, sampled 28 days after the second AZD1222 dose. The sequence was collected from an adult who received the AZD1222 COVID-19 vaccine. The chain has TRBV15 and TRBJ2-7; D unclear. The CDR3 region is CATSRRDYEQYF. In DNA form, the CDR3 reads TGTGCCACCAGCAGACGAGACTACGAGCAGTACTTC. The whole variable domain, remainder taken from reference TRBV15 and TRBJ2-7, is DAMVIQNPRYQVTQFGKPVTLSCSQTLNHNVMYWYQQKSSQAPKLLFHYYDKDFNNEADTPDNFQSRRPNTSFCFLDIRSPGLGDTAMYLCATSRRDYEQYFGPGTRLTVT.